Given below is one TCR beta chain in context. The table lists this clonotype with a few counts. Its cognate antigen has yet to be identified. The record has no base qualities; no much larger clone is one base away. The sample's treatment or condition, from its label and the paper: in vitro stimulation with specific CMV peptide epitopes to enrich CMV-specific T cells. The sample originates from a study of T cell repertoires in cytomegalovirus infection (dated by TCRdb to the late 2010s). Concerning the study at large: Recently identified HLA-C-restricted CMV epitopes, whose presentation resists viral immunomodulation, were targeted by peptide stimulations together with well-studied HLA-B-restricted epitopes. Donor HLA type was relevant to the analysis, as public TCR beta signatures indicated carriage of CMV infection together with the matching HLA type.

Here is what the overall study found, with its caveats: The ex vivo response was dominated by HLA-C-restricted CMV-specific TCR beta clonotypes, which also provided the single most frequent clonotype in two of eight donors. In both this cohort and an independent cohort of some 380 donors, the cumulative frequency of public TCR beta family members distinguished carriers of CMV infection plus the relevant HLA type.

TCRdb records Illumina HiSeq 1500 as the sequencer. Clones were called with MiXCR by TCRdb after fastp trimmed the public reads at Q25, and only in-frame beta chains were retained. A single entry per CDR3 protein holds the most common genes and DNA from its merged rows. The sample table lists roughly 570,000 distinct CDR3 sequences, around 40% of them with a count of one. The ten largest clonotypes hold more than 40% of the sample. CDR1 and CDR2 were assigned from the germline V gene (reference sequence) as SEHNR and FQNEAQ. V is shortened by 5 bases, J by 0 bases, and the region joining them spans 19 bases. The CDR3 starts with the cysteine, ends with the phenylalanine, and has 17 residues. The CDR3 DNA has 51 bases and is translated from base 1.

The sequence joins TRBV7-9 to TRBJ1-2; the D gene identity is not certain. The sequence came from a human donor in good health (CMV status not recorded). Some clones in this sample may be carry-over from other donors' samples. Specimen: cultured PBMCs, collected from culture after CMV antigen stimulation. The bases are TGTGCCAGCAGCCCCGAACGCCAACGAGTTCCTAACTATGGCTACACCTTC. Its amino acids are CASSPERQRVPNYGYTF.